The T cell receptor (beta chain) under discussion was sequenced for a study of control samples from healthy donors and cancer patients. Some clones are missing from TCRdb's copy, which holds only in-frame ones; the method was immunoSEQ multiplex PCR. The repertoire consists of over 100,000 clones, with more than 85% occurring once and the leading ten covering 17%. V lost 0 bases to trimming and J lost 2 bases, with 9 bases between them. The CDR3 is 14 amino acids. The germline V gene has CDR1 SGHRS and CDR2 YFSETQ. V usage is TRBV5-1 and J usage is TRBJ2-7; tentative D call: TRBD1 (5 bases). The clonotype comes from a woman in her forties or fifties in good health. Material: blood. The CDR3 DNA reads TGCGCCAGCAGCTTGGGCAGGGATGCCTACGAGCAGTACTTC. As protein: CASSLGRDAYEQYF.